The 19 T cell receptor beta chains presented below share a single source sample, sequenced in a study of T cell responses to AZD1222 COVID-19 vaccine. Only in-frame clones appear in the TCRdb table, and some are missing; sequencing was by immunoSEQ multiplex PCR. The table lists 84,000 or so clones, 90% of them singletons. The sequences come from peripheral blood, collected 28 days after the second AZD1222 dose. These receptors were obtained from an adult who received the AZD1222 COVID-19 vaccine.

This chain links TRBV4-1 with TRBJ2-5; perhaps TRBD1 as D (5 bases). This CDR3 spans 14 amino acids. V was clipped by 4 bases and J by 5 bases, with 14 bases between them. From germline, CDR1 is MGHRA and CDR2 YSYEKL. The CDR3 here is CASSPAGRSETQYF. CDR3 nucleotides: TGCGCCAGCAGCCCCGCAGGGCGCTCTGAGACCCAGTACTTC.

In its sample, this clone was seen once. This sequence joins TRBV6-5 and TRBJ1-5, with D uncertain. V lost 11 bases and J lost 0, with 17 bases in between. CDR3 size: 15 residues. The germline V gene has CDR1 MNHEY and CDR2 SVGAGI. The chain's CDR3 is CAGAYSSHSNQPQHF. The DNA for the CDR3 is TGTGCCGGCGCTTACAGCTCCCATAGCAATCAGCCCCAGCATTTT.

This clone has more than one count but fewer than ten. The chain joins TRBV4-1 to TRBJ1-2; a possible D gene is TRBD1 (6 bases). The CDR3 totals 17 residues. Germline CDR1 MGHRA, CDR2 YSYEKL. V gave up 4 bases and J gave up 2 bases, with 20 bases separating them. The DNA of the CDR3 is TGCGCCAGCAGCCCCGGGGGCAGGGAGAGAAGAAACTATGGCTACACCTTC. It yields the protein CASSPGGRERRNYGYTF.

This chain links TRBV11-3 with TRBJ1-1; D possibly corresponds to TRBD1 (6 bases). Per the germline V gene, CDR1 is SGHNT and CDR2 is YENEEA. The V gene lost 1 base and the J gene lost 8 bases, with 11 bases spanning the gap. The CDR3 totals 13 residues. CDR3 in DNA: TGTGCCAGCAGCTTAGGAGGGGGGCAGGAAGCTTTCTTT. This codes for CASSLGGGQEAFF.

The chain links TRBV7-6 to TRBJ2-2; D ambiguous. V gave up 5 bases and J gave up 7 bases, with 14 bases separating them. The CDR3 contains 14 residues. Germline V gives CDR1 SGHVS, CDR2 FNYEAQ. CDR3 bases: TGTGCCAGCAGCATGCCGCAAAGAGACGGGGAGCTGTTTTTT. As protein: CASSMPQRDGELFF. Full variable domain (outside the CDR3, taken from reference TRBV7-6 and TRBJ2-2): GAGVSQSPRYKVTKRGQDVALRCDPISGHVSLYWYRQALGQGPEFLTYFNYEAQQDKSGLPNDRFSAERPEGSISTLTIQRTEQRDSAMYRCASSMPQRDGELFFGEGSRLTVL.

This chain connects TRBV30 to TRBJ1-1; no definite D call. Germline V CDR1 and CDR2: GTSNPN, SVGIG (reference sequence). The germline V and J ends were trimmed by 3 bases and 7 bases, with 9 bases remaining between them. There are 11 residues in the CDR3. CDR3 in DNA: TGTGCCTGGAGCGGGGAGAATGAAGCTTTCTTT. Translated: CAWSGENEAFF. Filled out from reference TRBV30 and TRBJ1-1, the complete variable domain reads SQTIHQWPATLVQPVGSPLSLECTVEGTSNPNLYWYRQAAGRGLQLLFYSVGIGQISSEVPQNLSASRPQDRQFILSSKKLLLSDSGFYLCAWSGENEAFFGQGTRLTVV.

The V and J genes are TRBV7-3 and TRBJ2-7; D uncertain. This CDR3 is 14 amino acids long. V shed 5 bases and J shed 1 base, with 12 bases lying between them. Germline CDR1 reads SGHTA; CDR2 reads FQGTGA. CDR3 loop: CASSPEQASYEQYF. The CDR3 DNA reads as TGTGCCAGCAGCCCCGAGCAGGCATCCTACGAGCAGTACTTC.

This sequence joins TRBV2 and TRBJ1-1, with TRBD1 as a possible D gene (6 bases). V lost 6 bases to trimming and J lost 5 bases, with 13 bases between them. CDR1 is SNHLY, CDR2 FYNNEI, per germline. The CDR3 runs 13 residues. In nucleotides, the CDR3 is TGTGCCAGCAGCAACCAGGGGAGGACTGAAGCTTTCTTT. Translated, it gives CASSNQGRTEAFF.

This chain uses TRBV5-1 with TRBJ1-4; a weak D match, TRBD1 (6 bases). V gave up 3 bases and J gave up 7 bases, with 16 bases separating them. The CDR3 length is 15 residues. Germline CDR1 and CDR2: SGHRS and YFSETQ. The CDR3 DNA is TGCGCCAGCAGCTACGAGGGGGAGTTAGGTGAAAAACTGTTTTTT. Translated: CASSYEGELGEKLFF. The full variable domain, with the rest looked up from reference TRBV5-1 and TRBJ1-4, is KAGVTQTPRYLIKTRGQQVTLSCSPISGHRSVSWYQQTPGQGLQFLFEYFSETQRNKGNFPGRFSGRQFSNSRSEMNVSTLELGDSALYLCASSYEGELGEKLFFGSGTQLSVL.

The rearrangement links TRBV11-3 to TRBJ2-1; the D is unclear. Germline lookup yields CDR1 SGHNT and CDR2 YENEEA. This CDR3 comprises 13 residues. Deletions cut 0 bases from V and 9 bases from J, with 9 bases between. The CDR3 DNA sequence: TGTGCCAGCAGCTTAGAGATCGAGAGTGAGCAGTTCTTC. Translated: CASSLEIESEQFF. Drawing the rest from reference TRBV11-3 and TRBJ2-1, the complete variable domain is EAGVVQSPRYKIIEKKQPVAFWCNPISGHNTLYWYLQNLGQGPELLIRYENEEAVDDSQLPKDRFSAERLKGVDSTLKIQPAELGDSAVYLCASSLEIESEQFFGPGTRLTVL.

The V and J genes are TRBV7-3 and TRBJ1-1; D not certain. Germline V gene data show CDR1 as SGHTA and CDR2 as FQGTGA. Trimming shortened V by 2 bases and J by 1 base, and 8 bases separated the two germline ends. The CDR3 is 14 amino acids. This CDR3 is CASSLAPSNTEAFF. The CDR3 DNA follows: TGTGCCAGCAGCTTAGCACCGTCGAACACTGAAGCTTTCTTT. Together with reference TRBV7-3 and TRBJ1-1, the CDR3 gives the full variable domain: GAGVSQTPSNKVTEKGKYVELRCDPISGHTALYWYRQSLGQGPEFLIYFQGTGAADDSGLPNDRFFAVRPEGSVSTLKIQRTERGDSAVYLCASSLAPSNTEAFFGQGTRLTVV.

The chain employs TRBV2 and TRBJ2-7; TRBD1 matches at 8 bases. The CDR3 is made up of 13 amino acids. V shed 11 bases, J shed 6 bases, and the junction held 12 bases outside the gene matches. Germline loops: CDR1 SNHLY, CDR2 FYNNEI. As DNA, the CDR3 is TGTGCCTGCCAGGGGACAGGTAAAGCCGAGCAGTACTTC. Protein sequence: CACQGTGKAEQYF. The full variable domain, with the rest looked up from reference TRBV2 and TRBJ2-7, is EPEVTQTPSHQVTQMGQEVILRCVPISNHLYFYWYRQILGQKVEFLVSFYNNEISEKSEIFDDQFSVERPDGSNFTLKIRSTKLEDSAMYFCACQGTGKAEQYFGPGTRLTVT.

Concerning this clone: The junction departs from germline at one end; a sequencing error may be responsible. V and J are TRBV27 and TRBJ2-1; TRBD2 aligns across 8 bases. Germline lookup yields CDR1 MNHEY and CDR2 SMNVEV (reference sequence). The length of the CDR3 is 17 residues. The CDR3 loop is CASSSTTAGTSRWASLF. CDR3 nucleotide sequence: TGTGCCAGCAGTTCGACTACTGCCGGGACTAGTCGTTGGGCTTCTCTCTTC.

The chain couples TRBV5-3 to TRBJ1-3, with D unresolved. TRBV5-3 is assigned to the ORF class and has an uncertain function. The CDR3 contains 12 residues. Deletions cut 5 bases from V and 0 bases from J, with 3 bases between. In DNA form, the CDR3 reads TGTGCCAGAAGACGCTCTGGAAACACCATATATTTT. This sequence encodes CARRRSGNTIYF.

The gene calls are TRBV2 and TRBJ1-5, with D unclear. Germline lookup yields CDR1 SNHLY and CDR2 FYNNEI. Trimming removed 3 bases from V and 8 bases from J, with 11 bases in between. The CDR3 spans 13 residues. The CDR3 DNA follows: TGTGCCAGCAGTGACATCGAAGGAGAGCCCCAGCATTTT. This codes for CASSDIEGEPQHF.

The rearrangement joins TRBV2 to TRBJ1-4; D possibly corresponds to TRBD1 (5 bases). This CDR3 has 18 amino acids. Germline-derived CDR1 and CDR2 are SNHLY and FYNNEI. V lost 2 bases and J lost 7, with 23 bases in between. The CDR3 DNA reads as TGTGCCAGCAGTGAACGAAATCCGGGACGCTCAAGATTTGAAAAACTGTTTTTT. Translation gives CASSERNPGRSRFEKLFF.

V gene TRBV20-1 combines with J gene TRBJ2-7; D not certain. CDR1 is DFQATT and CDR2 is SNEGSKA in the germline V gene (reference sequence). V was shortened by 3 bases and J by 0 bases, with 12 bases between the two germline ends. CDR3 length equals 14 residues. This CDR3 reads CSASVPENSYEQYF. CDR3 nucleotide sequence: TGCAGTGCTAGTGTTCCCGAAAACTCCTACGAGCAGTACTTC.

This clone came up once. The CDR3 region has the DNA TGTGCCAGCAGTTACTCGGGACAGGGGTTGGGTGAAAAACTGTTTTTT. This gives the protein CASSYSGQGLGEKLFF. The chain employs TRBV6-6 and TRBJ1-4, with 10 nucleotides matching TRBD1. Germline values: CDR1 MNHNY, CDR2 SVGAGI (reference sequence). The trim removed 0 bases at V and 7 bases at J, leaving 5 bases unmatched. This CDR3 has 16 residues.

J is TRBJ2-7 and V is TRBV3-1 (or the pseudogene TRBV3-2), with unresolved D. This CDR3 has 11 amino acids. The V gene lost 9 bases and the J gene lost 0 bases, with 6 bases spanning the gap. Germline V CDR1 and CDR2: LGHDT, YNNKEL (reference sequence). The CDR3: CARVNSYEQYF. The CDR3 DNA reads as TGTGCCAGAGTTAACTCCTACGAGCAGTACTTC.